This entry lists 16 T cell receptor beta chains sequenced from one sample in a study of blood T cell repertoires in COVID-19. Sequenced by immunoSEQ multiplex PCR; TCRdb stores in-frame clones only, minus some. The sample comprises roughly 30,000 clones, roughly 76% of which are singletons, and about two fifths rests with the top ten. Specimen: peripheral blood. These receptors all stem from a man aged 70 or older with acute or convalescent COVID-19.

The table lists this clone with a few counts. This chain links TRBV6-2 or TRBV6-3 with TRBJ1-2; perhaps TRBD1 as D (5 bases). There are 14 residues in the CDR3. Germline V CDR1 and CDR2: MNHEY, SVGEGT. The ends were cut back, 6 bases at V and 8 bases at J, with 19 bases in the middle. CDR3 DNA: TGTGCCAGCAGCCCTCACGAACAGGTGGTCGGCTACACCTTC. Residues: CASSPHEQVVGYTF.

The chain has TRBV5-8 and TRBJ2-3; 11 nucleotides agree with TRBD2. CDR3 length equals 16 residues. The V segment lost 0 bases and the J segment 2 bases; nucleotides outside the gene matches: 2. From germline, CDR1 is SGHTS and CDR2 YDEGEE. Written as DNA, the CDR3 is TGTGCCAGCAGCTTGGGACTAGCGGGGCTCACAGATACGCAGTATTTT. As protein: CASSLGLAGLTDTQYF.

The gene calls are TRBV28 and TRBJ1-5; D is ambiguous. Trimming cost V 6 bases and J 5 bases, with 8 bases left between them. There are 12 residues in the CDR3. Germline V gene sequence: CDR1 MDHEN, CDR2 SYDVKM. CDR3 protein: CASSPSYQPQHF. In DNA, the CDR3 is TGTGCCAGCAGCCCCTCGTATCAGCCCCAGCATTTT.

J is TRBJ1-3 and V is TRBV5-1; the D is unclear. V lost 1 base to trimming and J lost 4 bases, with 3 bases between them. The V gene's germline CDR1 is SGHRS and CDR2 YFSETQ. This CDR3 has 12 residues. The CDR3 spells CASSLSGNTIYF. In DNA form, the CDR3 reads TGCGCCAGCAGCTTGTCAGGAAACACCATATATTTT.

This clone was counted between two and nine times. The V gene is TRBV12-1, the J gene TRBJ1-6; TRBD1 is the table's D call and was not checked against the DNA. TRBV12-1 is designated a pseudogene. This CDR3 is built from 15 residues. CDR3: CASSFPGQFYSPLHF. In DNA, the CDR3 is TGTGCCAGCAGCTTTCCTGGACAGTTTTATTCACCCCTCCACTTT.

The J gene is TRBJ2-7, the V gene TRBV5-4; 8 bases fit TRBD1. The ends lost 4 bases at V and 4 bases at J; junction bases unmatched: 7. Germline loops: CDR1 SGHNT, CDR2 YYREEE (reference sequence). CDR3 length: 14 amino acids. The CDR3 region is CASSRDRGTYEQYF. DNA for the CDR3: TGTGCCAGCAGCCGAGACAGGGGAACTTACGAGCAGTACTTC.

The rearrangement uses TRBV5-1 and TRBJ2-5; 14 bases are a match to TRBD2. Unmatched junction bases numbered 12, after V lost 6 bases and J lost 5 bases. The CDR3 covers 17 residues. Germline V gives CDR1 SGHRS, CDR2 YFSETQ. The CDR3 DNA reads as TGCGCCAGCACCCGGGACGGGGGGACTAGCGGGAGTGAGACCCAGTACTTC. Protein: CASTRDGGTSGSETQYF.

The V and J genes are TRBV7-2 and TRBJ2-5, with TRBD1 matching over 8 bases. CDR3 length: 14 residues. Germline V gene lookup returns CDR1 SGHTA and CDR2 FQGNSA. With 5 bases clipped from V and 1 base from J, the junction kept 3 bases outside the gene matches. The CDR3 DNA reads as TGTGCCAGCAGCGGCGACAGGGGCCAAGAGACCCAGTACTTC. This codes for CASSGDRGQETQYF.

The chain joins TRBV7-2 to TRBJ2-1; TRBD1 is a possible D gene (6 bases). The CDR3 runs to 15 residues. Per germline, CDR1 SGHTA and CDR2 FQGNSA. The germline V and J ends were trimmed by 5 bases and 4 bases, with 15 bases remaining between them. The CDR3 sequence is CASSLTGQGYNEQFF. The CDR3 DNA is TGTGCCAGCAGCCTGACCGGGCAGGGGTACAATGAGCAGTTCTTC.

This clone was seen only a few times. The rearrangement joins TRBV6-1 to TRBJ1-1; the match to TRBD1 covers 8 bases. The V gene end was trimmed by 2 bases and the J gene end by 4 bases; junction bases not matched to a gene: 3. Germline assignment: CDR1 MNHNS and CDR2 SASEGT. The CDR3 contains 14 residues. CDR3 sequence reads: CASSETGGFTEAFF. CDR3 DNA sequence: TGTGCCAGCAGTGAAACAGGGGGTTTCACTGAAGCTTTCTTT.

This clone was recorded at least ten times. The chain joins TRBV18 to TRBJ2-2; D possibly corresponds to TRBD2 (5 bases). The CDR3 spans 15 residues. Germline V gene sequence: CDR1 KGHSH, CDR2 LQKENI. Trimming took off 2 bases at V and 0 bases at J, with 7 bases between the two ends. Here the CDR3 DNA reads TGTGCCAGCTCACCAACCGGGACGAACACCGGGGAGCTGTTTTTT. It codes for CASSPTGTNTGELFF.

J is TRBJ1-1 and V is TRBV6-2 or TRBV6-3; D is ambiguous. The CDR3 length is 14 residues. Germline V gene sequence: CDR1 MNHEY, CDR2 SVGEGT. V was pared by 2 bases and J by 5 bases, with 12 bases between. CDR3 bases: TGTGCCAGCAGTTACGCGGGGAGAGGGACTGAAGCTTTCTTT. It codes for CASSYAGRGTEAFF.

This chain joins TRBV7-2 and TRBJ1-2; TRBD1 matches at 8 bases. Trimming took 5 bases from V and 4 from J; bases not matched to a gene: 9. There are 15 residues in the CDR3. Germline-derived CDR1 and CDR2 are SGHTA and FQGNSA. The CDR3 region has the DNA TGTGCCAGCAGCCCGCAGGGGGCGCCGAGCTATGGCTACACCTTC. This encodes CASSPQGAPSYGYTF.

The chain carries TRBV10-1 and TRBJ2-3, with D possibly being TRBD2 (5 bases). The V end was cut by 4 bases, the J end by 2 bases, with 19 bases between. The CDR3 extends over 17 amino acids. Germline CDR1 reads WNHNN; CDR2 reads SYGVQD (reference sequence). CDR3 sequence: CASSGSQRRNNTDTQYF. For the CDR3, the DNA is TGCGCCAGCAGTGGTTCTCAGCGGAGGAACAACACAGATACGCAGTATTTT.

This clone was seen a few times. The CDR3 DNA reads TGCAGCGCTCAACCATATGGACAGGGGAATGAGCAGTTCTTC. It codes for CSAQPYGQGNEQFF. J is TRBJ2-1 and V is TRBV29-1; 9 bases line up with TRBD1. Germline V gives CDR1 SQVTM, CDR2 ANQGSEA. Losses at the gene ends were 7 bases for V and 7 bases for J; bases not matched to a gene: 11. The length of the CDR3 is 14 residues.

This clone was seen once. The V gene is TRBV4-3, the J gene TRBJ1-4, with D unclear. With 1 base removed from V and 10 bases from J, the gap between germline ends came to 19 bases. The length of the CDR3 is 16 residues. Germline V gene lookup returns CDR1 LGHNA and CDR2 YSLEER. The CDR3 DNA reads as TGCGCCAGCAGCCAAGGAACGGTCACTAAGGGAGGAAAACTGTTTTTT. Protein: CASSQGTVTKGGKLFF.